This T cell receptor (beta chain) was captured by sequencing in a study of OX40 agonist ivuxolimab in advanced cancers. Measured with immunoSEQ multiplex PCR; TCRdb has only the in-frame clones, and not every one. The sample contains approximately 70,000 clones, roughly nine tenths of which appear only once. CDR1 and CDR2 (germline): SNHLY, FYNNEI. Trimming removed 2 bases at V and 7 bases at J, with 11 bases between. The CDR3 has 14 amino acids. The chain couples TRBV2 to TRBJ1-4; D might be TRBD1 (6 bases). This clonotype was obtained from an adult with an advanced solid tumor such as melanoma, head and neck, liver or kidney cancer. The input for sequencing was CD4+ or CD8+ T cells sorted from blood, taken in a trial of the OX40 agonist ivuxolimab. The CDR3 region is CASSELQGGEKLFF. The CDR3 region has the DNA TGTGCCAGCAGTGAATTACAGGGCGGTGAAAAACTGTTTTTT.